This TCR beta chain stems from a study of blood T cell repertoires in COVID-19. Study information: The cDNA or gDNA used as material had been derived from T cells, B-cell-depleted T cells, or PBMCs.

Per the original methods: Amplifying reference gene primers gave estimates of nucleated cell counts. TCRdb's copy holds only in-frame clones and misses some; the assay was immunoSEQ multiplex PCR. V and J calls and clone size come straight from that table; D and trimming were deduced from the DNA. The sample records roughly 100,000 clones, 85% to 90% being singletons. V lost 1 base and J 7 bases, leaving 7 bases between the germline ends. The CDR3 totals 13 residues. Germline CDR1 LGHDT, CDR2 YNNKEL (reference sequence). Sequenced material: peripheral blood. This receptor was identified in a woman at least 80 years old with active COVID-19. The chain employs TRBV3-1 (or the pseudogene TRBV3-2) and TRBJ2-2; a possible D gene is TRBD2 (5 bases). The CDR3 DNA reads TGTGCCAGCAGCCAAGCGGGATACGGGGAGCTGTTTTTT. It encodes CASSQAGYGELFF.